This T cell receptor (beta chain) was sequenced during a study of shared clonotypes between healthy human individuals. V lost 5 bases, J lost 6 bases, and 20 bases lay in between. Germline V CDR1 and CDR2: MNHEY, SMNVEV (reference sequence). The CDR3 sequence is 15 residues long. Measured with immunoSEQ multiplex PCR; TCRdb has only the in-frame clones, and not every one. The sample lists 850,000 to 1,200,000 clones, roughly 80% occurring once. Specimen: memory CD4+ T cells sorted from blood. Subset in this sample: CD45RA-negative fraction. The chain has TRBV27 and TRBJ2-7; D possibly uses TRBD1 or TRBD2 (7 bases each). This receptor was obtained from a man younger than 30 in good health. The CDR3 loop reads CASSIGTAPSGEQYF. CDR3 coding DNA: TGTGCCAGCAGTATAGGGACAGCCCCTAGCGGCGAGCAGTACTTC.